This record looks at one TCR beta chain sequence and its context. These data are taken from a study of blood T cell repertoires in COVID-19. The overall study: Sites across the United States, Italy and Spain contributed samples from acute and convalescent COVID-19.

This CDR3 spans 14 amino acids. Per the germline V gene, CDR1 is SGHNT and CDR2 is YYREEE (reference sequence). The J segment lost 2 bases and the V segment lost 3 bases, leaving 4 bases of the junction unmatched. Study processing details: Amplified reference gene primers provided the basis for estimating nucleated cell counts. Repertoires were generated with immunoSEQ multiplex PCR, while TCRdb's copy carries only in-frame clones and drops some. V, J and clone size are those of that table, while D and trimming were read from the DNA. The table includes about 340,000 clones, around 83% detected once.

This sequence was found in a man in his thirties or forties with active or convalescent COVID-19. This sequence joins TRBV5-4 and TRBJ2-7; TRBD1 aligns across 8 bases. Sequencing was carried out using peripheral blood. This CDR3 reads CASSYGTGTYEQYF. The CDR3 DNA reads as TGTGCCAGCAGCTACGGGACAGGAACCTACGAGCAGTACTTC.